This record concerns one T cell receptor beta chain sequence. Germline V CDR1 and CDR2: SGHRS, YFSETQ. Trimming left V 0 bases short and J 3 bases short, with 18 bases between. This CDR3 has 17 residues. The source of the sample is a study of blood T cell repertoires in COVID-19. Generated by immunoSEQ multiplex PCR, the TCRdb table keeps only in-frame clones and is missing some. In the table there are approximately 210,000 clones, approximately 90% of which are singletons. Sequenced: peripheral blood. The receptor's source is a man in his fifties with COVID-19, enrolled during active disease. This chain links TRBV5-1 with TRBJ1-1, with D perhaps TRBD1 (6 bases). CDR3 region: CASSLGGGPPLDTEAFF. In nucleotides, the CDR3 is TGCGCCAGCAGCTTGGGTGGGGGCCCCCCGCTGGACACTGAAGCTTTCTTT. Full variable domain (missing parts from reference TRBV5-1 and TRBJ1-1): KAGVTQTPRYLIKTRGQQVTLSCSPISGHRSVSWYQQTPGQGLQFLFEYFSETQRNKGNFPGRFSGRQFSNSRSEMNVSTLELGDSALYLCASSLGGGPPLDTEAFFGQGTRLTVV.